This is a list of T cell receptor beta chains from one sample in a study of blood T cell repertoires in COVID-19. Sequencing used immunoSEQ multiplex PCR; TCRdb keeps in-frame clones, though not all of them. The data show 280,000 or so clones, roughly 85% seen once. The material sequenced was PBMCs or T cells enriched from blood (not recorded which). These receptors originate from a woman aged 50 to 60 who had recovered from COVID-19. Each CDR3 is given with its conserved first and last residue. Each record gives: CDR3 length, J gene, clone size, D gene, V gene, CDR3 DNA, CDR3 protein. D genes are given only for firm matches. Only some rows state a clone size, as once, few, many or a class for expanded clones.

>15|TRBJ1-1|.|TRBD1|TRBV5-5
TGTGCCAGCAGCCGGGCAGGGGGCGTTGGTACTGAAGCTTTCTTT
CASSRAGGVGTEAFF
>15|TRBJ2-3|once|TRBD2|TRBV9
TGTGCCAGCAGCGTAGAGGAGCGGGGGGGAGATACGCAGTATTTT
CASSVEERGGDTQYF
>15|TRBJ2-1|.|TRBD2|TRBV18
TGTGCCAGCTCAACTTCTAGCGGGAACTACGATGAGCAGTTCTTC
CASSTSSGNYDEQFF
>14|TRBJ1-2|few|.|TRBV5-1
TGCGCCAGCAGCTTCGACACAGGGTTGGATGGCTACACCTTC
CASSFDTGLDGYTF
>18|TRBJ2-1|.|TRBD2|TRBV5-1
TGCGCCAGCAGCTTGGAAACTAGCGGGGGGGTTATTTACAATGAGCAGTTCTTC
CASSLETSGGVIYNEQFF
>14|TRBJ2-1|.|.|TRBV6-5
TGTGCCAGCAGTTACAGGGGGGGCTACAATGAGCAGTTCTTC
CASSYRGGYNEQFF
>17|TRBJ2-7|once|.|TRBV28
TGTGCCAGCAGTTTATCCCACCTTTTATTCAGGGTAGGAGAGCAGTACTTC
CASSLSHLLFRVGEQYF
>12|TRBJ1-1|.|.|TRBV12-5
TGTGCTAGTGGTTTGGCCCCTGGCTTGACTTTCTTT
CASGLAPGLTFF
>16|TRBJ2-3|.|.|TRBV9
TGTGCCAGCAGCGTAGGGGCGGGATTATACACAGATACGCAGTATTTT
CASSVGAGLYTDTQYF
>15|TRBJ2-3|.|TRBD1|TRBV25-1
TGTGCCAGCAGAAAACCGGGACAGGGGACAGATACGCAGTATTTT
CASRKPGQGTDTQYF
>14|TRBJ1-4|.|.|TRBV5-1
TGCGCCAGCAGGGTGGGGCAGCTCAATGAAAAACTGTTTTTT
CASRVGQLNEKLFF
>13|TRBJ2-3|.|TRBD1|TRBV6-5
TGTGCCAGCAGAAACAGGGGATCAGATACGCAGTATTTT
CASRNRGSDTQYF
>17|TRBJ2-7|once|TRBD2|TRBV27
TGTGCCAGCAGTTTTCGTGCATCGGGAGGTAAAGGTAACGAGCAGTACTTC
CASSFRASGGKGNEQYF
>16|TRBJ2-1|.|TRBD2|TRBV11-2
TGTGCCAGCAGCTCAACCGGGACTAGCTCCTACAATGAGCAGTTCTTC
CASSSTGTSSYNEQFF
>17|TRBJ2-5|.|TRBD2|TRBV5-6
TGTGCCAGCAGCTTGTCTCTAGCGGGGGGCTACCAAGAGACCCAGTACTTC
CASSLSLAGGYQETQYF